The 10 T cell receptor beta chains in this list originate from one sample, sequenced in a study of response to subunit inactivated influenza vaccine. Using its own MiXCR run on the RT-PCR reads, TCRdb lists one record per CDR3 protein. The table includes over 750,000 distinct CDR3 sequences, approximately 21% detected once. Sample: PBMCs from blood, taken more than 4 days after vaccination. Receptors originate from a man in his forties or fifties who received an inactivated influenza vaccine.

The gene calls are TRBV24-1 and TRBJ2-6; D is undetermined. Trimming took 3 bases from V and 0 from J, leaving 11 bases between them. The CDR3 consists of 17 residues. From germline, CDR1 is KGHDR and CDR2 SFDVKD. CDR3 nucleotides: TGTGCCACCAGTGATGCAGGATCATACTCTGGGGCCAACGTCCTGACTTTC. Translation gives CATSDAGSYSGANVLTF.

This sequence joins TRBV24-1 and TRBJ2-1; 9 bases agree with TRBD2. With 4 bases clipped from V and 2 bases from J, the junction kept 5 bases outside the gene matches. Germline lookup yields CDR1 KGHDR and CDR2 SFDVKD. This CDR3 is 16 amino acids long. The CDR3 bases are TGTGCCACCAGTGAGCATAGCGGGAGCCCCTACAATGAGCAGTTCTTC. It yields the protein CATSEHSGSPYNEQFF.

The CDR3 reads CSVDRAGAVDTQYF. CDR3 in DNA: TGCAGCGTTGATAGGGCAGGGGCTGTTGATACGCAGTATTTT. This chain uses TRBV29-1 with TRBJ2-3; possibly TRBD1 for D (6 bases). The germline V and J ends were trimmed by 3 bases and 6 bases, with 16 bases remaining between them. This CDR3 has 14 amino acids. CDR1 is SQVTM, CDR2 ANQGSEA, per germline.

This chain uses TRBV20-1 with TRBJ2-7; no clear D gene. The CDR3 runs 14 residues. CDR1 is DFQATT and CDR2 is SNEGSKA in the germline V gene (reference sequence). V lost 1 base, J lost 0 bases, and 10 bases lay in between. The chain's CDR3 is CSARGRISSYEQYF. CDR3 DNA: TGCAGTGCTAGAGGTCGGATAAGCTCCTACGAGCAGTACTTC.

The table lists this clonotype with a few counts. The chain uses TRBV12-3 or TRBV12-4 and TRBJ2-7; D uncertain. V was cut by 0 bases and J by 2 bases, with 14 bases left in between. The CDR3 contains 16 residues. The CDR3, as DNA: TGTGCCAGCAGTTTAGCCCGGGTGGGGAAGACCTACGAGCAGTACTTC. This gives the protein CASSLARVGKTYEQYF.

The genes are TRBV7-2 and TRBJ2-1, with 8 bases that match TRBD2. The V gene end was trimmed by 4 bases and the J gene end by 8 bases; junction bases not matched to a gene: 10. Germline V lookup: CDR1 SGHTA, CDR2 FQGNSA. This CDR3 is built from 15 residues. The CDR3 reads CASSSAGTRAHEQFF. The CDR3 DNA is TGTGCCAGCAGCTCGGCCGGGACTAGAGCTCATGAGCAGTTCTTC.

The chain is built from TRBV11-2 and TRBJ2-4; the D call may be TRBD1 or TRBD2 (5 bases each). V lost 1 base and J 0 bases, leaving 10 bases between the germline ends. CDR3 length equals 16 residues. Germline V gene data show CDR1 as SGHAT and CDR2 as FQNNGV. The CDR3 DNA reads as TGTGCCAGCAGCTTAGGGGGGTTCCTAGCCAAAAACATTCAGTACTTC. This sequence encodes CASSLGGFLAKNIQYF.

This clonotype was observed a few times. The CDR3 DNA follows: TGTGCCAGCAGTGACCGGGAAATGAACGACCACGAGCAGTACTTC. Its translation: CASSDREMNDHEQYF. The V gene is TRBV12-3 or TRBV12-4, the J gene TRBJ2-7; a weak D match, TRBD2 (5 bases). V dropped 5 bases and J dropped 5 bases, with 19 bases sitting between them. The CDR3 length is 15 residues.

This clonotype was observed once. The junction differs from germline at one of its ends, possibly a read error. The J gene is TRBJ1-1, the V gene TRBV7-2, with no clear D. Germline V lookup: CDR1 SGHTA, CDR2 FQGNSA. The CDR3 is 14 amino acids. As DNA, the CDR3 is TGTGCCAGCAGCCCCTCGACCGTGAACACTGAAGCTTTATTT. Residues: CASSPSTVNTEALF.

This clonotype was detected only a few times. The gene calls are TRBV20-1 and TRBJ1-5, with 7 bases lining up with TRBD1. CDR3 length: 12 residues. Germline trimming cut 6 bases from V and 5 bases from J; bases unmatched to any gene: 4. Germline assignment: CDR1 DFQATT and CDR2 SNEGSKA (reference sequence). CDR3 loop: CSARGQYQPQHF. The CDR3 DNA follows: TGCAGTGCGAGGGGACAGTATCAGCCCCAGCATTTT.